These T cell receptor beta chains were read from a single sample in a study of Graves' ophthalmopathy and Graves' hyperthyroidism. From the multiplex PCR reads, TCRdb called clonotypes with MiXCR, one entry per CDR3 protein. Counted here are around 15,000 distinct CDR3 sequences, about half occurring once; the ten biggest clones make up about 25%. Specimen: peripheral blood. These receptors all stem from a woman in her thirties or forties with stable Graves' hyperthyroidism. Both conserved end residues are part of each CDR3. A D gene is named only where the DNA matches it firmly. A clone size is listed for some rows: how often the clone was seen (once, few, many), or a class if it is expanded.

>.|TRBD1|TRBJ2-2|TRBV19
CASSQPGGGTGELFF
TGTGCCAGCAGCCAACCAGGGGGCGGAACCGGGGAGCTGTTTTTT
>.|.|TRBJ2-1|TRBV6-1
CASDRGSHNEQFF
TGTGCCAGCGACCGGGGTTCCCACAATGAGCAGTTCTTC
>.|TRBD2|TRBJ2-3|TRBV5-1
CASRRRRWSGSFQPTDTQYF
TGCGCCAGCAGGAGGCGAAGGTGGAGCGGGAGTTTTCAGCCCACAGATACGCAGTATTTT
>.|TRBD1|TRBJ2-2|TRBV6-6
CASGSTGTGYLTGELFF
TGTGCCAGCGGGAGTACCGGGACAGGGTATCTCACCGGGGAGCTGTTTTTT
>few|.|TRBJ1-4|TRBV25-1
CASSEPPTGEKLFF
TGTGCCAGCAGTGAGCCCCCGACGGGTGAAAAACTGTTTTTT
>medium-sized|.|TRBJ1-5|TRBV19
CASRTDNQPQHF
TGTGCCAGTCGGACCGACAATCAGCCCCAGCATTTT
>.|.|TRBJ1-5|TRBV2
CASSQVYAGGNQPQHF
TGTGCCAGCAGCCAAGTTTATGCGGGGGGCAATCAGCCCCAGCATTTT
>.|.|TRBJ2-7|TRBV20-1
CSARDGRGDEQYF
TGCAGTGCTAGAGATGGGAGAGGGGACGAGCAGTACTTC
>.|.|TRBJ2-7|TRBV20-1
CSATKAGSYYEQYF
TGCAGTGCCACAAAAGCAGGGTCCTACTACGAGCAGTACTTC
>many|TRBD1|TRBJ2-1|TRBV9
CASSALGQGVNEQFF
TGTGCCAGCAGCGCCCTAGGACAGGGCGTTAATGAGCAGTTCTTC
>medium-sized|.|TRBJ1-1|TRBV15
CATKERAPNTEAFF
TGTGCCACCAAAGAGAGGGCCCCAAACACTGAAGCTTTCTTT
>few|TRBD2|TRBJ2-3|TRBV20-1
CSARDPLAGVWTDTQYF
TGCAGTGCTAGGGACCCACTAGCGGGAGTTTGGACAGATACGCAGTATTTT
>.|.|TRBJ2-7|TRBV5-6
CASSWGTVWERYF
TGTGCCAGCAGCTGGGGGACTGTCTGGGAGCGGTACTTC
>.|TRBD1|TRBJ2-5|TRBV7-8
CASSLGRRTGRSGVTQYF
TGTGCCAGCAGCTTAGGTCGGAGGACAGGGAGGTCGGGGGTGACCCAGTACTTC
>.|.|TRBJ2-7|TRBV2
CAGIDVGYEQYF
TGTGCCGGCATCGACGTAGGGTACGAGCAGTACTTC
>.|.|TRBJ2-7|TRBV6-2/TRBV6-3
CASSKPPDQAYEQYF
TGTGCCAGCAGCAAACCCCCAGACCAAGCCTACGAGCAGTACTTC
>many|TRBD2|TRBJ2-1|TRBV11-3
CASSAGLAGDNEQFF
TGTGCCAGCAGCGCAGGACTAGCGGGAGACAATGAGCAGTTCTTC
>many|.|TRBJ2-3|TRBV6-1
CASGRDSDTQYF
TGTGCCAGCGGGAGAGATTCAGATACGCAGTATTTT
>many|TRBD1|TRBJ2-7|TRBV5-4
CASSRRPGQGSEQYF
TGTGCCAGCAGCCGTAGGCCGGGACAGGGGAGCGAGCAGTACTTC
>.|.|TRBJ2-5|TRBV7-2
CASGPGWASETQYF
TGTGCCAGCGGCCCCGGGTGGGCTTCAGAGACCCAGTACTTC
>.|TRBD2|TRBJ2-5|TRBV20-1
CSASLGGETQYF
TGCAGTGCTAGCCTGGGAGGGGAGACCCAGTACTTC
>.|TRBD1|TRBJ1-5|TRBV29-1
CSATGTGGQPQHF
TGCAGCGCTACCGGGACAGGGGGCCAGCCCCAGCATTTT
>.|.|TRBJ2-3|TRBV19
CASGRDTQYF
TGTGCCAGTGGGCGAGATACGCAGTATTTT
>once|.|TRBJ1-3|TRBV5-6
CASSLVAWEGNTIYF
TGTGCCAGCAGCTTGGTAGCATGGGAAGGAAACACCATATATTTT
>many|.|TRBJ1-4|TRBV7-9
CASSLMAGNEKLFF
TGTGCCAGCAGCTTAATGGCAGGGAATGAAAAACTGTTTTTT
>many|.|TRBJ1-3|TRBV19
CASSTGTVSGNTIYF
TGTGCCAGTAGTACCGGGACGGTCTCTGGAAACACCATATATTTT
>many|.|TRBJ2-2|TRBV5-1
CASSLDPTSAGELFF
TGCGCCAGCAGCTTGGACCCGACTAGTGCCGGGGAGCTGTTTTTT
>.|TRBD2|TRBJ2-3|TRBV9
CASSVGAGGTDTPYF
TGCGCCAGCAGCGTAGGAGCGGGGGGCACAGATACGCCGTATTTT
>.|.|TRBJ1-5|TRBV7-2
CASSTNRGKGQPQHF
TGTGCCAGCAGTACAAACCGGGGGAAAGGTCAGCCCCAGCATTTT
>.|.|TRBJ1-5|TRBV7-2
CASSLGTQGLQPQHF
TGTGCCAGCAGCTTAGGCACACAGGGATTGCAGCCCCAGCATTTT
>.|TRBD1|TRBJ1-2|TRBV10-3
CAISNTPGQGTYGYTF
TGTGCCATCAGTAACACGCCGGGACAGGGAACCTATGGCTACACCTTC
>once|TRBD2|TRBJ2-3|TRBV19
CASCLAGARDTQYF
TGTGCCAGTTGCCTAGCGGGAGCGAGAGATACGCAGTATTTT
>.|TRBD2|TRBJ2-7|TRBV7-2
CASRRATFSGSGCEQYF
TGTGCCAGCAGGAGGGCGACGTTTAGCGGGAGCGGGTGCGAGCAGTACTTC
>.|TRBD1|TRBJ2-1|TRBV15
CATSRDGTGGYDEQFF
TGTGCCACCAGCAGAGACGGGACAGGGGGCTACGATGAGCAATTCTTC
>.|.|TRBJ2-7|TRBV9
CASSVGGAFYEQYF
TGTGCCAGCAGCGTGGGGGGGGCTTTCTACGAGCAGTACTTC
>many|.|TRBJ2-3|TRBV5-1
CASSTLPGLSTDTQYF
TGCGCCAGCAGTACCTTACCGGGACTCAGCACAGATACGCAGTATTTT
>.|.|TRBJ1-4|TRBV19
CASRLIGVNEKLFF
TGTGCCAGTAGGTTGATAGGAGTAAATGAAAAACTGTTTTTT
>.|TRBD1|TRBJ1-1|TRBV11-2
CASSPFRGTNTEAFF
TGTGCCAGCAGCCCCTTCAGGGGGACCAACACTGAAGCTTTCTTT
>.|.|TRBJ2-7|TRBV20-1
CSASEGTSYEQYF
TGCAGTGCTAGCGAGGGGACTTCCTACGAGCAGTACTTC
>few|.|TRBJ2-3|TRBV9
CASSVASTDTQYF
TGTGCCAGCAGCGTAGCGAGCACAGATACGCAGTATTTT
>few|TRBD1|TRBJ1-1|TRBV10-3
CATQQGLNTEAFF
TGTGCCACCCAACAGGGGCTGAACACTGAAGCTTTCTTT
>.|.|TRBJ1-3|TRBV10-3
CAISETEGSPGGNTIYF
TGTGCCATCAGTGAGACAGAAGGGAGTCCAGGCGGAAACACCATATATTTT
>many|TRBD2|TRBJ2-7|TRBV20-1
CSARDGGGVREQYF
TGCAGTGCTAGAGATGGCGGGGGGGTACGAGAGCAGTACTTC
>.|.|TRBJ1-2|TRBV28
CASSLGGGYTF
TGTGCCAGCAGTTTAGGAGGTGGCTACACCTTC
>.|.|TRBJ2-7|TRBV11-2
CASSLEIPGRLLYEQYF
TGTGCCAGCAGCTTAGAGATCCCGGGCAGGCTACTCTACGAGCAGTACTTC
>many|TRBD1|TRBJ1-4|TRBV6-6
CASTGTGGSEKLFF
TGTGCCAGCACGGGGACAGGGGGCAGTGAAAAACTGTTTTTT
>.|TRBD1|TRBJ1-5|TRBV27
CASSYGTGNNQPQHF
TGTGCCAGCAGTTATGGGACAGGGAACAATCAGCCCCAGCATTTT
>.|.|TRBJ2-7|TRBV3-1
CASSQRGKMNHRAYEQYF
TGTGCCAGCAGCCAACGCGGGAAAATGAATCACAGGGCCTACGAGCAGTACTTC
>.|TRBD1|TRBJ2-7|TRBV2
CASYSGTGEGEQYF
TGTGCCAGCTATTCCGGGACAGGGGAGGGCGAGCAGTACTTC
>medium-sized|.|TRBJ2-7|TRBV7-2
CASSLAGGATYEQYF
TGTGCCAGCAGCTTAGCGGGCGGGGCAACCTACGAGCAGTACTTC
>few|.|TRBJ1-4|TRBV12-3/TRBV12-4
CASSTGRATNEKLFF
TGTGCCAGCAGTACCGGACGAGCAACTAATGAAAAACTGTTTTTT
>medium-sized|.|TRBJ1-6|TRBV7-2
CASSLALGGLRSPLHF
TGTGCCAGCAGCTTAGCCTTAGGGGGTTTGCGGTCACCCCTCCACTTT
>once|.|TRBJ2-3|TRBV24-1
CATSVSGASTDTQYF
TGTGCCACCAGTGTTTCGGGGGCCTCAACAGATACGCAGTATTTT
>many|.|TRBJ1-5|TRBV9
CASSVNPARDQPQHF
TGTGCCAGCAGCGTCAACCCCGCGAGAGACCAGCCCCAGCATTTT
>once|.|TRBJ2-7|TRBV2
CVSTGVGYEQYF
TGTGTCAGCACCGGCGTAGGGTACGAGCAGTACTTC